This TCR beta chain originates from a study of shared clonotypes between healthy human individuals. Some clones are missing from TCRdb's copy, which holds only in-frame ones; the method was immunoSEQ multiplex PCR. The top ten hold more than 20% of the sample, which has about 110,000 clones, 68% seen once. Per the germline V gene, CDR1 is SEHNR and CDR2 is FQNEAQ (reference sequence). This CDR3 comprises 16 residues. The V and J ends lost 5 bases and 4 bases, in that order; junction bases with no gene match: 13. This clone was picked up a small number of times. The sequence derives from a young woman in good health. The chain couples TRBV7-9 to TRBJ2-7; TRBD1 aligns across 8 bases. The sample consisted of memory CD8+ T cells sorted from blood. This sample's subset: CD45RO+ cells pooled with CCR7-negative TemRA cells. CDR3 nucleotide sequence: TGTGCCAGCAGCCCCGAATGGACAGGGCATCTATACGAGCAGTACTTC. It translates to CASSPEWTGHLYEQYF.